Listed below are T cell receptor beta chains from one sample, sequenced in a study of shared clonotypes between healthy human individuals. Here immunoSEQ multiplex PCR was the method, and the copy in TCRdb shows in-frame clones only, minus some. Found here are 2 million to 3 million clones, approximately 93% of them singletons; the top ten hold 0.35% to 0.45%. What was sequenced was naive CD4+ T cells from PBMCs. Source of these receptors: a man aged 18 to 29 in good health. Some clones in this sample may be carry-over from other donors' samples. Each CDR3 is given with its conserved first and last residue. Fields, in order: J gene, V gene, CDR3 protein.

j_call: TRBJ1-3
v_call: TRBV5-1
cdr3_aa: CASSLQGQGAGNTIYF

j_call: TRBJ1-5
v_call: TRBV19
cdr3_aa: CASSSGRQPQHF

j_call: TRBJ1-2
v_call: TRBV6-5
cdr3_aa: CASSYSLGQGVGGYTF

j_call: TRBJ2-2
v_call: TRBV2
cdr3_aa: CASTQEWAGELFF

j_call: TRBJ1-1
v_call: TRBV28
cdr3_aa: CASSAPGQASPPSAFF

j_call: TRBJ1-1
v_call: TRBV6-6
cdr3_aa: CASSYGVMNTEAFF

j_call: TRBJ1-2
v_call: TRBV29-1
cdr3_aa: CSVEGSSGQGLVSYGYTF

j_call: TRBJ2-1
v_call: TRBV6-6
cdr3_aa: CASSYSGAGGYNEQFF

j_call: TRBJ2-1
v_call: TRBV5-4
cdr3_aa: CASSTGLAGARSSYNEQFF

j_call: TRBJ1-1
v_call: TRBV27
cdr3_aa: CASSLYRRDTEAFF

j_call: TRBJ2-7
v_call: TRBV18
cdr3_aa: CASSPGTRHDYEQYF

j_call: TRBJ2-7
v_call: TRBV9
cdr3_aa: CASSVDRDYEQYF

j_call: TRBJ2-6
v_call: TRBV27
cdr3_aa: CASSLNSGANVLTF

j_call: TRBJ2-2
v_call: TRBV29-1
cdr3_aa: CSVVPPGQVNTGELFF

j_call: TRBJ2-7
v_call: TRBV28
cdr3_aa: CASTGGRYRDEQYF

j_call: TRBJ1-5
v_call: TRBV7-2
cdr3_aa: CASSEGAYHQPQHF

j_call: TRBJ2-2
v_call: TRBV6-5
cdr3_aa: CASSRTGPFTGELFF

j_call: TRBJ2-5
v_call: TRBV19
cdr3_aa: CASSTGAIETQYF

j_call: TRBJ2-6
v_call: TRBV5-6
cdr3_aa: CASSPDIYSGANVLTF

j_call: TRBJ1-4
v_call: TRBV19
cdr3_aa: CASSSTTGINEKLFF

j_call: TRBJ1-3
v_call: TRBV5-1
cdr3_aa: CASKVGEAGNTIYF

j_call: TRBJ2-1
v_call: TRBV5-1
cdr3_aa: CASSLSGAYNEQFF

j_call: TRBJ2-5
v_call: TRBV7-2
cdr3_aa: CASSFISGGSRETQYF

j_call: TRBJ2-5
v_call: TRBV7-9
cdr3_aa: CASSLARAYPRVQETQYF

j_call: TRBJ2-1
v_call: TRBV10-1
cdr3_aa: CASREEYNEQFF

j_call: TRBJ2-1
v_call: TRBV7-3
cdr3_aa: CASSLRPREGRDEQFF

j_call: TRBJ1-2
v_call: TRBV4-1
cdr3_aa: CASSQQGGGGYTF

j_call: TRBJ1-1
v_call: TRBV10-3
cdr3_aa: CAISDTWDTEAFF

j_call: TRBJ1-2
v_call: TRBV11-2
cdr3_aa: CASSLEGRGRVYGYTF

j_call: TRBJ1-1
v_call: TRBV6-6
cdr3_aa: CASTGRVSNTEAFF

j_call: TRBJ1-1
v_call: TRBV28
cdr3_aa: CASRSGVGAFF

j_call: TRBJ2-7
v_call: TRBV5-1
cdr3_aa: CASSWGTGGFNEQYF

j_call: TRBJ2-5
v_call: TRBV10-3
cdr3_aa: CAIRAPQETQYF

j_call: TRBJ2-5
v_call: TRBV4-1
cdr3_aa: CASSQDGGGGRKETQYF

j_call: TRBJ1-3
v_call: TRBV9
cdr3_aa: CASSPRTNSGNTIYF

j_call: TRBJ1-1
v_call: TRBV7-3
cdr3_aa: CASSLTRQGVTEAFF

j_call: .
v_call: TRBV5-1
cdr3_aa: CASSFDTNYEQYF

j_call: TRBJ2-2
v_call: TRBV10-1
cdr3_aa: CASSDWGASDTGELFF

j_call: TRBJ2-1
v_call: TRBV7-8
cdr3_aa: CASSPTTGGSSEQFF

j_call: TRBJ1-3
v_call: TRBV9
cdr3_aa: CASSPPGTGISGNTIYF

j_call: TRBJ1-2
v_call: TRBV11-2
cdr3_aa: CASSLGRGSNYGYTF

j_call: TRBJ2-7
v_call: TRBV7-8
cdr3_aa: CASSYYNRDRKGEQYF

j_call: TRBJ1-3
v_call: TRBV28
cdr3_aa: CASRGDSRSGNTIYF

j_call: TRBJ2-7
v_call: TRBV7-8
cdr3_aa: CASSSGAPISSYEQYF

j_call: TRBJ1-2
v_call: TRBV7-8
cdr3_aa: CASSTGQPGYGYTF

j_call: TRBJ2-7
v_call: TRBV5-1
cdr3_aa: CASSPSPQGYEQYF

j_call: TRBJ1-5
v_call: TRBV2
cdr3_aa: CASSVLVRGEEPQHF

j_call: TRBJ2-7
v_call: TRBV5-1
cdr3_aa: CASSFGTNPYEQYF

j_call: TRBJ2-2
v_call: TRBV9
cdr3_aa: CASSEGLAGGPTGELFF

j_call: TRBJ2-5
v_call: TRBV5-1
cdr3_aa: CASSSVAGQETQYF

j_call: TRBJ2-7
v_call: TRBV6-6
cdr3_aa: CASSYINRIPYEQYF

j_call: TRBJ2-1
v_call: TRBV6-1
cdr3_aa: CASSPPASGNNEQFF

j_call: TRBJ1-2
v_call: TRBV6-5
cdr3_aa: CASSEIQGSYGYTF

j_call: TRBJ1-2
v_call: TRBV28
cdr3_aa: CASQEAGGYTF